These 16 T cell receptor beta chains share one sample of origin, sequenced in a study of response to subunit inactivated influenza vaccine. TCRdb re-called the RT-PCR reads through MiXCR, storing one row per CDR3 protein. Here the sample spans approximately 490,000 distinct CDR3 sequences, approximately 7.2% being singletons. Sequenced material: PBMCs from blood, taken about 24 months after vaccination. These receptors were taken from a man aged 50-75 years who received an inactivated influenza vaccine.

This clonotype came up many times. This chain connects TRBV6-2 or TRBV6-3 to TRBJ2-2; no firm D call. The CDR3 has 13 amino acids. With 2 bases removed from V and 8 bases from J, the gap between germline ends came to 9 bases. CDR1 and CDR2 (germline): MNHEY, SVGEGT. The CDR3 DNA reads as TGTGCCAGCAGTTACATTAGGGTGGGGGAGCTGTTTTTT. Translation: CASSYIRVGELFF.

This clonotype was observed at least ten times. The chain links TRBV7-2 to TRBJ2-3, with D perhaps TRBD2 (6 bases). The CDR3 spans 13 residues. Germline CDR1 is SGHTA and CDR2 is FQGNSA. Trimming removed 5 bases from V and 10 bases from J, with 16 bases in between. CDR3 amino acids: CASSPSMGLAQYF. The CDR3 coding sequence is TGTGCCAGCAGCCCGTCCATGGGACTGGCGCAGTATTTT. Supplemented by reference TRBV7-2 and TRBJ2-3, the full variable domain reads GAGVSQSPSNKVTEKGKDVELRCDPISGHTALYWYRQSLGQGLEFLIYFQGNSAPDKSGLPSDRFSAERTGGSVSTLTIQRTQQEDSAVYLCASSPSMGLAQYFGPGTRLTVL.

The chain carries TRBV12-3 or TRBV12-4 and TRBJ1-5; no reliable D call. The CDR3 sequence is 14 residues long. The V end lost 6 bases, the J end lost 7 bases, and 16 bases lay between the germline ends. As DNA, the CDR3 is TGTGCCAGCAGATTACACGGGAACGCACAGCCCCAGCATTTT. It codes for CASRLHGNAQPQHF.

In regard to this clonotype: A read error is possible here, since a much larger clone lies one base away. This chain joins TRBV20-1 and TRBJ2-2; unclear D gene. The CDR3 consists of 16 residues. Germline CDR1 reads DFQATT; CDR2 reads SNEGSKA (reference sequence). CDR3 region: CCALNPLTVLGGELFF. The CDR3 nucleotides are TGCTGTGCGCTCAATCCTTTAACAGTGTTGGGCGGGGAGCTGTTTTTT.

The table lists this clonotype with many counts. This sequence joins TRBV7-9 and TRBJ2-2; D is uncertain. In germline, CDR1 is SEHNR, CDR2 FQNEAQ (reference sequence). Trimming stripped 6 bases from V and 7 bases from J, with 15 bases between. The length of the CDR3 is 14 residues. The CDR3 sequence is CASRKNSGHGELFF. In nucleotides, the CDR3 is TGTGCCAGCAGGAAAAACAGTGGGCACGGGGAGCTGTTTTTT.

This clonotype showed up just a few times. The V call is TRBV7-2, the J call TRBJ1-5; D is possibly TRBD1 (5 bases). Per germline, CDR1 SGHTA and CDR2 FQGNSA. This CDR3 is 15 amino acids long. With 2 bases removed from V and 2 bases from J, the gap between germline ends came to 10 bases. The CDR3 sequence is CASSLSAGRNQPQHF. The DNA for the CDR3 is TGTGCCAGCAGCTTATCTGCAGGGCGCAATCAGCCCCAGCATTTT. Filled out from reference TRBV7-2 and TRBJ1-5, the complete variable domain reads GAGVSQSPSNKVTEKGKDVELRCDPISGHTALYWYRQSLGQGLEFLIYFQGNSAPDKSGLPSDRFSAERTGGSVSTLTIQRTQQEDSAVYLCASSLSAGRNQPQHFGDGTRLSIL.

There are many counts of this clonotype. The chain has TRBV29-1 and TRBJ2-4; 9 bases are a match to TRBD1. V was pared by 7 bases and J by 2 bases, with 9 bases of the junction left unmatched. This CDR3 spans 15 amino acids. Germline V gene sequence: CDR1 SQVTM, CDR2 ANQGSEA. CDR3 region: CSALQGARSKNIQYF. The CDR3 DNA follows: TGCAGCGCACTACAGGGGGCAAGATCCAAAAACATTCAGTACTTC.

This clonotype appeared a few times. The J gene is TRBJ2-2, the V gene TRBV5-1; TRBD1 agrees at 8 bases. Germline V gives CDR1 SGHRS, CDR2 YFSETQ. V lost 0 bases to trimming and J lost 6 bases; unmatched junction nucleotides: 10. CDR3 length: 17 amino acids. CDR3 sequence: CASSLAGLDRGSGELFF. The CDR3 DNA is TGCGCCAGCAGCTTGGCCGGTCTCGACAGGGGTTCCGGGGAGCTGTTTTTT. The full variable domain, rest sourced from reference TRBV5-1 and TRBJ2-2, is KAGVTQTPRYLIKTRGQQVTLSCSPISGHRSVSWYQQTPGQGLQFLFEYFSETQRNKGNFPGRFSGRQFSNSRSEMNVSTLELGDSALYLCASSLAGLDRGSGELFFGEGSRLTVL.

This clonotype was recorded at least ten times. The V and J genes are TRBV12-3 or TRBV12-4 and TRBJ2-7, with 7 positions matching TRBD2. J gave up 4 bases and V 6 bases, and 9 bases lay outside the gene matches. The CDR3 is 14 residues long. As DNA, the CDR3 is TGTGCCAGCAGAAGGACTAGTGGACCTTACGAGCAGTACTTC. As protein: CASRRTSGPYEQYF.

The J gene is TRBJ2-7, the V gene TRBV4-1, with 9 bases that match TRBD2. The CDR3 runs 15 residues. CDR1 MGHRA and CDR2 YSYEKL come from the germline V gene. V lost 3 bases and J lost 2; bases outside the gene matches: 5. CDR3 region: CASSQSGGFTYEQYF. For the CDR3, the DNA is TGCGCCAGCAGCCAGAGCGGGGGGTTCACCTACGAGCAGTACTTC.

This clonotype turned up a few times. This chain joins TRBV7-9 and TRBJ1-2; 7 nucleotides line up with TRBD1. This CDR3 contains 15 residues. The ends lost 6 bases at V and 4 bases at J; junction bases unmatched: 11. Germline assignment: CDR1 SEHNR and CDR2 FQNEAQ (reference sequence). CDR3 sequence (DNA): TGTGCCAGCAGTCCCGGGACAGAGTTTAGCTATGGCTACACCTTC. Protein product: CASSPGTEFSYGYTF.

This chain uses TRBV12-3 or TRBV12-4 with TRBJ1-1; D gene unclear. The CDR3 consists of 16 residues. Trimming took 4 bases from V and 0 from J, leaving 15 bases between them. DNA for the CDR3: TGTGCCAGCAGTTCCTACCGCGGGTCTATGAACACTGAAGCTTTCTTT. It yields the protein CASSSYRGSMNTEAFF.

This clonotype was picked up many times. The chain recombines TRBV12-3 or TRBV12-4 with TRBJ2-7, with D possibly TRBD2 on 6 matching bases. The CDR3 is made up of 12 amino acids. V was shortened by 5 bases and J by 6 bases, with 11 bases between the two germline ends. CDR3 region: CASSRGEVEQYF. In nucleotides, the CDR3 is TGTGCCAGCAGTAGAGGGGAGGTCGAGCAGTACTTC.

A few counts support this clonotype. The chain links TRBV3-1 to TRBJ2-7, with 9 bases lining up with TRBD2. Per germline, CDR1 LGHDT and CDR2 YNNKEL (reference sequence). The CDR3 length is 14 residues. J was trimmed by 5 bases and V by 2 bases; bases with no gene match: 4. CDR3 in DNA: TGTGCCAGCAGCCAAAGGGCTAGCGGGGACGAGCAGTACTTC. This gives the protein CASSQRASGDEQYF.

This rearrangement joins TRBV5-1 to TRBJ2-3, with unresolved D. Germline-derived CDR1 and CDR2 are SGHRS and YFSETQ. The V end was cut by 2 bases, the J end by 5 bases, with 15 bases between. The CDR3 runs to 15 residues. CDR3: CASSLDGLGVDTQYF. CDR3 DNA sequence: TGCGCCAGCAGCTTAGACGGTCTAGGCGTAGATACGCAGTATTTT.

This clonotype was seen a handful of times. The chain combines TRBV14 with TRBJ1-1, with 8 nucleotides matching TRBD1. Germline CDR1 reads SGHDN; CDR2 reads FVKESK. The CDR3 has 16 amino acids. J gave up 2 bases and V 4 bases, and 9 bases lay outside the gene matches. CDR3 DNA: TGTGCCAGCAGCCGAAGGCAGGGGGCAAGAAACACTGAAGCTTTCTTT. This sequence encodes CASSRRQGARNTEAFF.